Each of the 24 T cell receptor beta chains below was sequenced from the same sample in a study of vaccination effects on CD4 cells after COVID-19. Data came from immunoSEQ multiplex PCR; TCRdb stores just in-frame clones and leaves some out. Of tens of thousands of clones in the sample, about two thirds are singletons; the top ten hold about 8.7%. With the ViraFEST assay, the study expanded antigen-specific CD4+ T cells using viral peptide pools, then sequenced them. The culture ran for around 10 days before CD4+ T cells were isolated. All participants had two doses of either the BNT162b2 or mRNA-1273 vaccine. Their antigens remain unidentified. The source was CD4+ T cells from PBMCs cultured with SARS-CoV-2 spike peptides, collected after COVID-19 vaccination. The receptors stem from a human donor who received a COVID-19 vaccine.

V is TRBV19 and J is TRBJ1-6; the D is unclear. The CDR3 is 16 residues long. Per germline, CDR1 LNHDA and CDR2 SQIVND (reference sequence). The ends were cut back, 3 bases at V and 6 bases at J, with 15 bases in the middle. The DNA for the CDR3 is TGTGCCAGTAGTATCCGGTCGGCAGGATTTAATTCACCCCTCCACTTT. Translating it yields CASSIRSAGFNSPLHF. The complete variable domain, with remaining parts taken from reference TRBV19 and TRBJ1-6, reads DGGITQSPKYLFRKEGQNVTLSCEQNLNHDAMYWYRQDPGQGLRLIYYSQIVNDFQKGDIAEGYSVSREKKESFPLTVTSAQKNPTAFYLCASSIRSAGFNSPLHFGNGTRLTVT.

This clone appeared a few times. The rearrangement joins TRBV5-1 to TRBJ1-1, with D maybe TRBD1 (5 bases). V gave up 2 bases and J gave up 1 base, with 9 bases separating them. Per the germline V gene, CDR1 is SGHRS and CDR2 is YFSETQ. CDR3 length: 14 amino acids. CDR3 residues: CASSFGGGNTEAFF. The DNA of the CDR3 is TGCGCCAGCAGCTTCGGGGGAGGGAACACTGAAGCTTTCTTT.

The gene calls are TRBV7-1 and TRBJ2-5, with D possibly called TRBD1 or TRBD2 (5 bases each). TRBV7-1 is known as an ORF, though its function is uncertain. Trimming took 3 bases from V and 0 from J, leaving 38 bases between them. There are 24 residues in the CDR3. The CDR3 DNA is TGTGCCAGCAGCTCCCTCTCACTGGGGACGAGGGAACGACGGTCCGTAAAACACCAAGAGACCCAGTACTTC. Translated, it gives CASSSLSLGTRERRSVKHQETQYF.

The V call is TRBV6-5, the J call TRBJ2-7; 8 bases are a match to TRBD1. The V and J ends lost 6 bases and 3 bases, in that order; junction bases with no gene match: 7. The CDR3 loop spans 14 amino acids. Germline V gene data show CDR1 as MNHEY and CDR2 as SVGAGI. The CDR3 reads CASSPGTGFYEQYF. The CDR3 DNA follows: TGTGCCAGCAGCCCCGGGACAGGTTTCTACGAGCAGTACTTC.

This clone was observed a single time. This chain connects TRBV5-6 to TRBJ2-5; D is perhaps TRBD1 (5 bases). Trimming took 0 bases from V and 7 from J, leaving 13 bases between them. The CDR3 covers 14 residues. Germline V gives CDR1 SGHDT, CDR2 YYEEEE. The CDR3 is CASSLDSRVGTQYF. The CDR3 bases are TGTGCCAGCAGCTTGGATAGCAGGGTCGGGACCCAGTACTTC.

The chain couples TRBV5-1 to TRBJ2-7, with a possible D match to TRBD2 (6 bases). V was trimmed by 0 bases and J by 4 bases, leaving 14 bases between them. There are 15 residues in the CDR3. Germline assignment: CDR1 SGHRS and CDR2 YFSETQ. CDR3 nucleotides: TGCGCCAGCAGCTTGGATCCCGGAGGAGGGTACGAGCAGTACTTC. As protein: CASSLDPGGGYEQYF.

This CDR3 is CASSPIRENTEAFF. In nucleotides, the CDR3 is TGTGCCAGCTCACCAATCAGGGAGAACACTGAAGCTTTCTTT. The chain couples TRBV18 to TRBJ1-1; D is perhaps TRBD1 (5 bases). The CDR3 runs to 14 residues. Trimming stripped 2 bases from V and 1 base from J, with 8 bases between. Germline assignment: CDR1 KGHSH and CDR2 LQKENI.

DNA for the CDR3: TGCGCCAGCAGCTTGGGCGGCCGGGCGGCAAATGAGCAGTTCTTC. This codes for CASSLGGRAANEQFF. The rearrangement uses TRBV5-1 and TRBJ2-1; no clear D. CDR3 length: 15 amino acids. V was cut by 0 bases and J by 7 bases, with 14 bases left in between. CDR1 and CDR2 (germline): SGHRS, YFSETQ.

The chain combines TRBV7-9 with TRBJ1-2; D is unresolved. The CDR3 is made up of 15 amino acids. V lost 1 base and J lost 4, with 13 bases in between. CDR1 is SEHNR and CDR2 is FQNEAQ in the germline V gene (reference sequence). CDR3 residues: CASSLGVAGSYGYTF. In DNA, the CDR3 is TGTGCCAGCAGCTTAGGAGTGGCGGGGTCCTATGGCTACACCTTC.

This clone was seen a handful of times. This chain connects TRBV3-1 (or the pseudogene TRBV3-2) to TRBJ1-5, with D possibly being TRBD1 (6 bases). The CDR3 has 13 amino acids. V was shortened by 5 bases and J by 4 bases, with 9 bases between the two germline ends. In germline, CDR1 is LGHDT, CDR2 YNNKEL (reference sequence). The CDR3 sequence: CASSLDRNQPQHF. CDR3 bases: TGTGCCAGCAGCTTGGACAGAAATCAGCCCCAGCATTTT.

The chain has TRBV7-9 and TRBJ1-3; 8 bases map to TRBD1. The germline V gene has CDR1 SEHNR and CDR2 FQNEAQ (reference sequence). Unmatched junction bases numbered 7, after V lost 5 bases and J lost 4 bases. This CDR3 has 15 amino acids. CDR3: CASSPRTGQGNTIYF. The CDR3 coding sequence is TGTGCCAGCAGCCCTCGGACAGGGCAAGGAAACACCATATATTTT.

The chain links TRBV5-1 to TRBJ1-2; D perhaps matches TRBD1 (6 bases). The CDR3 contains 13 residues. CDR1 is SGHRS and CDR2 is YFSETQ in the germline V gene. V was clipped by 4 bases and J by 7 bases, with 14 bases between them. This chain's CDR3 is CASSPGGRVGYTF. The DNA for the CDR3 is TGCGCCAGCAGCCCGGGGGGCAGGGTTGGCTACACCTTC.

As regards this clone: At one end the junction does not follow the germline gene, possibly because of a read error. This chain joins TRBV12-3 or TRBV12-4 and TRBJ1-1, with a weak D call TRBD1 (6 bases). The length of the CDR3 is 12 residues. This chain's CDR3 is CASKDRNPEAFF. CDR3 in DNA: TGTGCCAGCAAAGACAGGAACCCTGAAGCTTTCTTT.

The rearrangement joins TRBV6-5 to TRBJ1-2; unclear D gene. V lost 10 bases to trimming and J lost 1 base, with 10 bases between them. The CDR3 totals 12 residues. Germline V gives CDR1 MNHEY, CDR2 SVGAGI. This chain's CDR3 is CATLVSNYGYTF. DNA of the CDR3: TGTGCCACCCTCGTCAGTAACTATGGCTACACCTTC.

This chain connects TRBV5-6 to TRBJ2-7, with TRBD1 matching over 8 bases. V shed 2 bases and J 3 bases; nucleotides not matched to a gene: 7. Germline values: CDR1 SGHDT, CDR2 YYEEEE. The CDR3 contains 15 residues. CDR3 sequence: CASSFFLGQGYEQYF. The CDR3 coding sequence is TGTGCCAGCAGCTTCTTCCTAGGACAGGGCTACGAGCAGTACTTC. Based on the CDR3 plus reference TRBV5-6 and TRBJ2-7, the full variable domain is DAGVTQSPTHLIKTRGQQVTLRCSPKSGHDTVSWYQQALGQGPQFIFQYYEEEERQRGNFPDRFSGHQFPNYSSELNVNALLLGDSALYLCASSFFLGQGYEQYFGPGTRLTVT.

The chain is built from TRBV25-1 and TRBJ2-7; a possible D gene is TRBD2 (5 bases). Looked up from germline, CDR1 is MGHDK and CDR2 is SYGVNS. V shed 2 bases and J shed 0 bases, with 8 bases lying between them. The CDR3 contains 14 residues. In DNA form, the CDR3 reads TGTGCCAGCAGTGAAGAGGCGGGCTCCTACGAGCAGTACTTC. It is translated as CASSEEAGSYEQYF.

CDR3 coding DNA: TGTGCCAGCAGTTACGGTGGGACAGGGTCCTACGAGCAGTACTTC. Its protein product is CASSYGGTGSYEQYF. V is TRBV6-5 and J is TRBJ2-7; TRBD1 matches at 9 bases. V shed 2 bases, J shed 1 base, and the junction held 3 bases outside the gene matches. Germline V gene data show CDR1 as MNHEY and CDR2 as SVGAGI. This CDR3 is 15 amino acids long.

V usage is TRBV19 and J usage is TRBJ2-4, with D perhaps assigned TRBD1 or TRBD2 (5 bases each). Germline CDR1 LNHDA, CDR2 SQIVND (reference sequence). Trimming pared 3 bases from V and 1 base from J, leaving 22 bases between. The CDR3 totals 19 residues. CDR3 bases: TGTGCCAGTAGTATTTGGGGAGATGGGGACGTTCAGGCCAAAAACATTCAGTACTTC. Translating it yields CASSIWGDGDVQAKNIQYF. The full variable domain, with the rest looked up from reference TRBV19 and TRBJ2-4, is DGGITQSPKYLFRKEGQNVTLSCEQNLNHDAMYWYRQDPGQGLRLIYYSQIVNDFQKGDIAEGYSVSREKKESFPLTVTSAQKNPTAFYLCASSIWGDGDVQAKNIQYFGAGTRLSVL.

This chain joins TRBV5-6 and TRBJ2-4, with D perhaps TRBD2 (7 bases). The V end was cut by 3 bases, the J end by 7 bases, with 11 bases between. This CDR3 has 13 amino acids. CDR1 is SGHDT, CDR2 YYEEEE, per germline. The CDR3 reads CASSWGGHNIQYF. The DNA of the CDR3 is TGTGCCAGCAGCTGGGGGGGGCATAACATTCAGTACTTC.

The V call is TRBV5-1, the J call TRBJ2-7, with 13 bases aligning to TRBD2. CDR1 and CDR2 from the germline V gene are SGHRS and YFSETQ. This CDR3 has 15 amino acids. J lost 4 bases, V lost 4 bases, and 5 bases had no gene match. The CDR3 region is CASSKGTSGAYEQYF. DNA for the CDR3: TGCGCCAGCAGCAAAGGGACTAGCGGGGCTTACGAGCAGTACTTC. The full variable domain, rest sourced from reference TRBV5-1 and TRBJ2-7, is KAGVTQTPRYLIKTRGQQVTLSCSPISGHRSVSWYQQTPGQGLQFLFEYFSETQRNKGNFPGRFSGRQFSNSRSEMNVSTLELGDSALYLCASSKGTSGAYEQYFGPGTRLTVT.

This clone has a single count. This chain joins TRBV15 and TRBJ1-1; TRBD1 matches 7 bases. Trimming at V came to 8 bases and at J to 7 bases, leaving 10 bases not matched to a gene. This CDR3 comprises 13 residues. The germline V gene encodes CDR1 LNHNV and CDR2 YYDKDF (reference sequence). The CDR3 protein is CATGTAGLGEAFF. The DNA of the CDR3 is TGTGCCACCGGGACAGCGGGCTTAGGTGAAGCTTTCTTT.

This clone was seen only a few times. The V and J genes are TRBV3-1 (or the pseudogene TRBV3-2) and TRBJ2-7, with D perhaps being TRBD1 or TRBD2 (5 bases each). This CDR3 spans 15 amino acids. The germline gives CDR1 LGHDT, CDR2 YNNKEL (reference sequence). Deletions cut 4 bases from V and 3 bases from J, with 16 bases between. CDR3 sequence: CASSPIGTVGYEQYF. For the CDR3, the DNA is TGTGCCAGCAGCCCTATAGGGACCGTAGGCTACGAGCAGTACTTC.

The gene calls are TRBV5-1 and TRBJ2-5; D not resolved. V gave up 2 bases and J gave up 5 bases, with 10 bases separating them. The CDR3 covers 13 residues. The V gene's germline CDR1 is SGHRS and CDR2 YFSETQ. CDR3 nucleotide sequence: TGCGCCAGCAGCTTAGGAGTGGAGGAGACCCAGTACTTC. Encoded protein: CASSLGVEETQYF.

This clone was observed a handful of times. The CDR3 reads CASRSYNEQFF. The DNA for the CDR3 is TGTGCCAGCAGGTCCTACAATGAGCAGTTCTTC. This chain uses TRBV2 with TRBJ2-1, with D unresolved. With 6 bases removed from V and 1 base from J, the gap between germline ends came to 1 base. The CDR3 extends over 11 amino acids. The V gene's germline CDR1 is SNHLY and CDR2 FYNNEI.